These 2 T cell receptor beta chains originate from one sample sequenced in a study of T cells in Graves' hyperthyroidism and ophthalmopathy. Using RNA transcripts as the source, TCR beta CDR3 regions were amplified. When the TCR CDR3 underwent first-round RT-PCR, the HTBI primer set was used. Using its own MiXCR run on the multiplex PCR reads, TCRdb lists one record per CDR3 protein. Of hundreds of thousands of distinct CDR3 sequences in the sample, 14% were seen once. The material sequenced was blood. These receptors were collected from a woman aged 18-35 years with Graves' hyperthyroidism.

This clonotype was observed a single time. The chain couples TRBV24-1 to TRBJ2-7; TRBD2 might be the D (6 bases). Germline CDR1 and CDR2: KGHDR and SFDVKD. V shed 4 bases and J shed 6 bases, with 15 bases lying between them. This CDR3 spans 14 amino acids. CDR3 sequence reads: CATSEAGREGEQYF. For the CDR3, the DNA is TGTGCCACCAGTGAGGCGGGACGGGAAGGCGAGCAGTACTTC.

This clonotype was counted ten times or more. The V gene is TRBV6-5, the J gene TRBJ1-1; D unclear. The CDR3 runs to 14 residues. Germline V gene sequence: CDR1 MNHEY, CDR2 SVGAGI. Trimming took 0 bases from V and 6 from J, leaving 11 bases between them. The CDR3 DNA sequence: TGTGCCAGCAGTTACTCGACCGGGCCGCCTGAAGCTTTCTTT. It yields the protein CASSYSTGPPEAFF.